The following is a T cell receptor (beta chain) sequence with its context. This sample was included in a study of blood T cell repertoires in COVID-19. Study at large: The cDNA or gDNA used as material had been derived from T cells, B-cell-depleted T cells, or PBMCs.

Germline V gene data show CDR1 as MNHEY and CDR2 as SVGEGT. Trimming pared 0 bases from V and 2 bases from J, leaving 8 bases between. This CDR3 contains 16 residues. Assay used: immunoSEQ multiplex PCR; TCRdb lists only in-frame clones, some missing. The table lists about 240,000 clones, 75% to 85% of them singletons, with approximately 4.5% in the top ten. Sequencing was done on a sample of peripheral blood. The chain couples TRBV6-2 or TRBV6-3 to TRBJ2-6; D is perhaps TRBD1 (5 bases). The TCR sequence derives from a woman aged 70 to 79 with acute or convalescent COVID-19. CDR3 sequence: CASSYSIRAGANVLTF. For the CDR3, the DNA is TGTGCCAGCAGTTACTCGATCAGGGCTGGGGCCAACGTCCTGACTTTC.